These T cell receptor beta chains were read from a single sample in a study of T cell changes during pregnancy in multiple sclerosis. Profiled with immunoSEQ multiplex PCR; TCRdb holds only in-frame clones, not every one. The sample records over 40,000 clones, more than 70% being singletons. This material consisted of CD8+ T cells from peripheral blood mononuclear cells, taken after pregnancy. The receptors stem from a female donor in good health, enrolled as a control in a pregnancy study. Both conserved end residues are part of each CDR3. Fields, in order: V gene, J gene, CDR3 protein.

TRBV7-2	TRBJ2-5	CASSWEGIETQYF
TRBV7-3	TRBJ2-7	CASSLNPGLASEQYF
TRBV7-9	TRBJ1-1	CASTDRENTEAFF
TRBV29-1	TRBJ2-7	CSVEFGGGAGYEQYF
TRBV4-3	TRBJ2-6	CASSQDRGGYGSGANVLTF
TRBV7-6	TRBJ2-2	CASSLGTGNTGELFF
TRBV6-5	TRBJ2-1	CASSYTDRVGVF
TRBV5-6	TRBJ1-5	CASSFGTGVNQPQHF
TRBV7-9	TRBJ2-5	CASSSGQGIERGTQYF
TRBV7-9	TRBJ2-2	CASSLAHRGENTGELFF
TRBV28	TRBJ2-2	CASSLPGNTGELFF
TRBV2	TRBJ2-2	CASSEGTSDTGELFF
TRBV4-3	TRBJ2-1	CASSQDLDRGIINEQFF
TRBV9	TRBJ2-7	CASSPHSGVRGDEQYF
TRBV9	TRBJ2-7	CASSVGSAPYEQYF
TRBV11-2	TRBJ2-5	CASSLGASGGLQETQYF
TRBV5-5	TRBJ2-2	CASSTGTGELFF
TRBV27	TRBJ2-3	CASSSPSTDTQYF
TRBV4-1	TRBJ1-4	CASSQDGEKLFF
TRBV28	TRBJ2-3	CASSTRTGGATDTQYF
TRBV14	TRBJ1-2	CASSQAGTGGGYTF
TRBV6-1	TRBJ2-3	CATERTGDTDTQYF
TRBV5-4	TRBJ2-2	CASSQTGTGELFF
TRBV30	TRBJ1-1	CAWGTGIHTEAFF
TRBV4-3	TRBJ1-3	CASSQEGLSRDSGNTIYF
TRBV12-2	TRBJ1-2	CASRLVARANYGYTF
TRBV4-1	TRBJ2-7	CASSQEDFDREQYF
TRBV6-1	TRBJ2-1	CASSEGTNNEQFF
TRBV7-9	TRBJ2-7	CASSLPIVHEQYF
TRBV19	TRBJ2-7	CAIGGGLAGEQYF
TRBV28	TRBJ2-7	CASSPGTVYEQYF
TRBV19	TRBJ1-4	CASSRYGSVEKLFF
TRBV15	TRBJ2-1	CATSRDRRNEQFF
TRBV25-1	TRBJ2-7	CASSELGTAYEQYF
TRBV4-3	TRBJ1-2	CASSQDVGFGNYGYTF
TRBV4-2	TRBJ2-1	CASSLDSSSYNEQFF
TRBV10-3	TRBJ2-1	CAINPRGGEQFF
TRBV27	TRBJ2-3	CASTGLAGGPSTDTQYF
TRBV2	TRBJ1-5	CASSSRGGNQPQHF
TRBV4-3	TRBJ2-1	CASSQPLAGGPGEQFF
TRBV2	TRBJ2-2	CASGTRKTGELFF